The 10 T cell receptor beta chains reported below all come from one sample, sequenced in a study of T cells in Graves' hyperthyroidism and ophthalmopathy. TCR beta CDR3 regions were amplified from RNA transcripts. Primed by the HTBI set, a first-round RT-PCR was run on the TCR CDR3. MiXCR, run by TCRdb on the multiplex PCR reads, gives a single entry per CDR3 protein. Among about 540,000 distinct CDR3 sequences listed, around 46% were seen once. The sample was peripheral blood or thyroid tissue (not recorded which). The receptors derive from a woman younger than 35 with Graves' hyperthyroidism.

This clonotype has just one count. An end of the junction does not agree with germline; a read error may underlie this. The chain combines TRBV7-3 with TRBJ1-2; 12 bases map to TRBD1. Germline CDR1 and CDR2: SGHTA and FQGTGA. This CDR3 is 15 amino acids long. The CDR3, as DNA: TGTGTCAGCAGCTTAACGGGACAGGGGGCTAACGGCTACACCTTC. This translates into CVSSLTGQGANGYTF.

V usage is TRBV13 and J usage is TRBJ1-1, with D possibly TRBD1 on 6 matching bases. The CDR3 runs 18 residues. The ends were cut back, 5 bases at V and 3 bases at J, with 25 bases in the middle. CDR1 PRHDT and CDR2 FYEKMQ come from the germline V gene (reference sequence). The CDR3 DNA reads TGTGCCAGCAGCCGATTGTTCGGGACAAAAGGCGGTGACACTGAAGCTTTCTTT. Translated: CASSRLFGTKGGDTEAFF.

As for this clonotype: At one end, the junction sequence differs from germline, possibly due to a read error. The chain has TRBV10-3 and TRBJ2-7; D is uncertain. The CDR3 loop spans 12 amino acids. Per germline, CDR1 ENHRY and CDR2 SYGVKD. The CDR3 protein is CAISERSHERYF. CDR3 nucleotides: TGTGCCATCAGTGAGCGCTCCCACGAGCGGTACTTC.

This rearrangement joins TRBV7-6 to TRBJ2-5, with D tentatively TRBD1 (6 bases). V lost 4 bases to trimming and J lost 5 bases, with 11 bases between them. Per the germline V gene, CDR1 is SGHVS and CDR2 is FNYEAQ. CDR3 size: 13 residues. DNA of the CDR3: TGTGCCAGCAGCTCACTAACAGGGGAGACCCAGTACTTC. Encoded protein: CASSSLTGETQYF.

This clonotype occurred a few times. The chain has TRBV29-1 and TRBJ2-5; D gene ambiguous. Germline CDR1 is SQVTM and CDR2 is ANQGSEA. The CDR3 has 14 residues. Trimming removed 4 bases at V and 0 bases at J, with 12 bases between. The CDR3: CSVVQIRNQETQYF. In DNA, the CDR3 is TGCAGCGTTGTCCAAATAAGGAACCAAGAGACCCAGTACTTC. Variable domain in full (rest from reference TRBV29-1 and TRBJ2-5): SAVISQKPSRDICQRGTSLTIQCQVDSQVTMMFWYRQQPGQSLTLIATANQGSEATYESGFVIDKFPISRPNLTFSTLTVSNMSPEDSSIYLCSVVQIRNQETQYFGPGTRLLVL.

The sample holds many counts of this clonotype. The V and J genes are TRBV7-9 and TRBJ2-7; a possible D gene is TRBD2 (7 bases). The CDR3 runs to 13 residues. V lost 10 bases, J lost 1 base, and 14 bases lay in between. Germline CDR1 reads SEHNR; CDR2 reads FQNEAQ (reference sequence). CDR3 in DNA: TGTGCCACCGGGGGCGGGAGATCCTACGAGCAGTACTTC. This translates into CATGGGRSYEQYF.

This clonotype was seen only a few times. This sequence joins TRBV7-3 and TRBJ2-6, with 10 positions matching TRBD1. J lost 1 base, V lost 5 bases, and 5 bases had no gene match. This CDR3 comprises 17 residues. Per the germline V gene, CDR1 is SGHTA and CDR2 is FQGTGA. For the CDR3, the DNA is TGTGCCAGCAGCCGGACAGGGGGATTGTCTGGGGCCAACGTCCTGACTTTC. This gives the protein CASSRTGGLSGANVLTF.

Note on this clonotype: A read error may account for a junction end that differs from germline. CDR3 in amino acids: CASKDSLANYGYTF. For the CDR3, the DNA is TGTGCTAGCAAAGACAGCCTTGCTAACTATGGCTACACCTTC. The gene calls are TRBV25-1 and TRBJ1-2; a weak D match, TRBD1 (5 bases). Germline V gives CDR1 MGHDK, CDR2 SYGVNS. This CDR3 has 14 amino acids.

This clonotype was recorded a few times. This chain links TRBV19 with TRBJ1-3, with D perhaps matching TRBD1 (5 bases). The V end was cut by 3 bases, the J end by 8 bases, with 17 bases between. The CDR3 has 15 amino acids. Germline V lookup: CDR1 LNHDA, CDR2 SQIVND (reference sequence). The CDR3 loop is CASSIPGQKGHTIYF. The CDR3 coding sequence is TGTGCCAGTAGTATTCCGGGGCAGAAAGGCCACACCATATATTTT.

The gene calls are TRBV2 and TRBJ1-2; tentative D call: TRBD1 (6 bases). The CDR3 consists of 15 residues. Germline loops: CDR1 SNHLY, CDR2 FYNNEI. V lost 5 bases, J lost 0 bases, and 13 bases lay in between. CDR3 protein: CASSSSRGSNYGYTF. For the CDR3, the DNA is TGTGCCAGCAGTTCTAGCAGGGGATCTAACTATGGCTACACCTTC.